The clone carrying this T cell receptor beta chain was seen a handful of times. The sample is drawn from a study of identical twins. Trimming removed 0 bases at V and 3 bases at J, with 8 bases between. CDR1 is LNHNV, CDR2 YYDKDF, per germline (reference sequence). This CDR3 has 14 residues. Through template switching, a universal primer site was introduced, and the cDNA contained unique molecular identifiers. TCRdb reprocessed the 5' RACE reads with MiXCR, giving one entry per CDR3 protein. The sample holds 650,000 to 750,000 distinct CDR3 sequences, 21% seen once. The same specimen was also included in a second study, on T cells expressing NK-cell markers. Per that paper: NKG2C+ dominant clonotypes from 5 to 7 donors made up about 1.0-7.5% of CD8+ T cells.

Source material: PBMCs. V is TRBV15 and J is TRBJ1-2; no clear D. The receptor's source is a woman aged 18-30 years in good health. For the CDR3, the DNA is TGTGCCACCAGCAGAGATTCGTTTGACTATGGCTACACCTTC. Translated, it gives CATSRDSFDYGYTF.